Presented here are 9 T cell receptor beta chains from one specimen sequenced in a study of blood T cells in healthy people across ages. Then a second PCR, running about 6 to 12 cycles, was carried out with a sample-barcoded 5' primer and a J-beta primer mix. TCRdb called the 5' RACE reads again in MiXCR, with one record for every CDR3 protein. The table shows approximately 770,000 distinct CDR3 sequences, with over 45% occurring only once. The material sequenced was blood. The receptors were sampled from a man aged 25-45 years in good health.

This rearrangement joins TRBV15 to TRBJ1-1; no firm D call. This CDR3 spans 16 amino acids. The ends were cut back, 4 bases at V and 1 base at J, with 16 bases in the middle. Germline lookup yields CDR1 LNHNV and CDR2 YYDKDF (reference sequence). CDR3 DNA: TGTGCCACCAGCACTCCCGTGGGGAAGTCGAACACTGAAGCTTTCTTT. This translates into CATSTPVGKSNTEAFF.

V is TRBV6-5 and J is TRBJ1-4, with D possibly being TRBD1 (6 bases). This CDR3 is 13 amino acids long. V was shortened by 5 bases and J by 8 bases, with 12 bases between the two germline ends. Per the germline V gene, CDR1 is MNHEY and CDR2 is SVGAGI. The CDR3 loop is CASSILRGEKLFF. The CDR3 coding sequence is TGTGCCAGCAGTATTCTCAGGGGAGAAAAACTGTTTTTT.

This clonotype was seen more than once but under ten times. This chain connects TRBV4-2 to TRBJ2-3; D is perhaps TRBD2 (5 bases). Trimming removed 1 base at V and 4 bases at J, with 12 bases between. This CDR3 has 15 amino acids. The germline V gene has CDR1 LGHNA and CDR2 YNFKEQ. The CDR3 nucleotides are TGTGCCAGCAGCCAAGCGTCGGGGAGCTCAGATACGCAGTATTTT. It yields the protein CASSQASGSSDTQYF.

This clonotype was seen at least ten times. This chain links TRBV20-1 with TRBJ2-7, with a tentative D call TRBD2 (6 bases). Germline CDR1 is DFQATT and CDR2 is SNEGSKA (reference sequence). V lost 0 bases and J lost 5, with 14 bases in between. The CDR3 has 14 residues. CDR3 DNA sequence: TGCAGTGCTAGAGATAGCCGGGGGACCAACGAGCAGTACTTC. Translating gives CSARDSRGTNEQYF.

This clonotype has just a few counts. The DNA for the CDR3 is TGCAGCGTTGACCTGGGCGGAGGGGGCTATGGCTACACCTTC. Translating it yields CSVDLGGGGYGYTF. This chain joins TRBV29-1 and TRBJ1-2, with D possibly being TRBD1 (6 bases). CDR3 length: 14 amino acids. V gave up 3 bases and J gave up 4 bases, with 15 bases separating them. Germline V CDR1 and CDR2: SQVTM, ANQGSEA.

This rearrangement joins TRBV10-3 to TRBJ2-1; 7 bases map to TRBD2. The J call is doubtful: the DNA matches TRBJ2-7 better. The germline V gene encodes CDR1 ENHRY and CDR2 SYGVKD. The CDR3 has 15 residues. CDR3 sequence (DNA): TGTGCCATCGTTGGGGGGGACGGTGCCTACAATGAGCAGTACTTC. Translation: CAIVGGDGAYNEQYF.

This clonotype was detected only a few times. CDR3 DNA sequence: TGTGCCAGCAGCCCTTCGGACCCTAGGGCGGGGGACCCAGATACGCAGTATTTT. Protein sequence: CASSPSDPRAGDPDTQYF. The gene calls are TRBV12-3 or TRBV12-4 and TRBJ2-3; TRBD2 aligns across 7 bases. CDR3 length: 18 amino acids. Losses at the gene ends were 6 bases for V and 4 bases for J; bases not matched to a gene: 19.

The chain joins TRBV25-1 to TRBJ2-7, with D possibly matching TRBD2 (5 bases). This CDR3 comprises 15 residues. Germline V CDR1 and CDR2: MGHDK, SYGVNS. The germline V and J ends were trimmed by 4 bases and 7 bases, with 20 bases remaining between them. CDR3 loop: CASSAPGRRKDEQYF. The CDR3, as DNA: TGTGCCAGCAGTGCCCCGGGGAGAAGGAAGGATGAGCAGTACTTC.

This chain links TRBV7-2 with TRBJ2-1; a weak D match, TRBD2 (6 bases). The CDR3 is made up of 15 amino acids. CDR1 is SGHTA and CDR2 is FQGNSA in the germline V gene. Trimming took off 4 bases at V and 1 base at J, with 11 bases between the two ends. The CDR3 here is CASSSSTRSYNEQFF. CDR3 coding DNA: TGTGCCAGCAGCTCATCGACTAGATCCTACAATGAGCAGTTCTTC.